A single sample gave rise to the 13 T cell receptor beta chains below, sequenced in a study of blood T cell repertoires in COVID-19. Clones were read by immunoSEQ multiplex PCR, and TCRdb kept only the in-frame ones, dropping some. The sample lists about 200,000 clones, 70% to 90% occurring once. The sequenced sample was peripheral blood. All receptors come from a woman older than 75 with acute or convalescent COVID-19.

This chain links TRBV27 with TRBJ1-6, with 9 bases fitting TRBD1. J gave up 6 bases and V 2 bases, and 11 bases lay outside the gene matches. The CDR3 has 18 residues. Germline V gene lookup returns CDR1 MNHEY and CDR2 SMNVEV (reference sequence). The CDR3 region is CASSLPGTGIGVNSPLHF. The CDR3 region has the DNA TGTGCCAGCAGTTTACCCGGGACAGGGATCGGGGTTAATTCACCCCTCCACTTT.

The chain uses TRBV7-2 and TRBJ2-2, with D tentatively TRBD2 (5 bases). Per germline, CDR1 SGHTA and CDR2 FQGNSA. The CDR3 contains 15 residues. V was clipped by 9 bases and J by 4 bases, with 18 bases between them. The CDR3 protein is CASLLLEGSTGELFF. DNA of the CDR3: TGTGCCAGTCTCCTACTAGAAGGGAGCACCGGGGAGCTGTTTTTT.

V and J are TRBV7-6 and TRBJ1-2, with D uncertain. The CDR3 has 13 residues. CDR1 and CDR2 (germline): SGHVS, FNYEAQ. The V and J ends lost 4 bases and 8 bases respectively, with 14 bases between them. This CDR3 is CASSSGLAGGYTF. In nucleotides, the CDR3 is TGTGCCAGCAGCTCCGGGCTCGCGGGGGGCTACACCTTC.

The V gene is TRBV5-1, the J gene TRBJ2-3; the match to TRBD2 covers 10 bases. CDR3 length: 13 residues. Germline V gives CDR1 SGHRS, CDR2 YFSETQ. After removal of 5 bases from V and 4 bases from J, the junction contained 1 base not matched to a gene. The CDR3 spells CASRLAGPDTQYF. CDR3 bases: TGCGCCAGCAGACTAGCGGGGCCAGATACGCAGTATTTT.

V gene TRBV4-3 combines with J gene TRBJ2-1; no firm D call. Germline values: CDR1 LGHNA, CDR2 YSLEER. The CDR3 contains 14 residues. V lost 4 bases to trimming and J lost 8 bases, with 15 bases between them. In DNA form, the CDR3 reads TGCGCCAGCAGCCGCACGACTCTAGGATATGAGCAGTTCTTC. Residues: CASSRTTLGYEQFF.

Only a few counts were recorded for this clone. This chain joins TRBV30 and TRBJ1-3; D is undetermined. The CDR3 is 17 residues long. Germline lookup yields CDR1 GTSNPN and CDR2 SVGIG (reference sequence). Trimming cost V 2 bases and J 0 bases, with 17 bases left between them. The CDR3 sequence is CAWSILQAFSSGNTIYF. Here the CDR3 DNA reads TGTGCCTGGAGTATTCTCCAGGCCTTTAGCTCTGGAAACACCATATATTTT.

This chain joins TRBV28 and TRBJ1-4, with 9 nucleotides matching TRBD1. Trimming cost V 6 bases and J 10 bases; bases outside gene matches: 12. Germline V lookup: CDR1 MDHEN, CDR2 SYDVKM. The CDR3 has 15 residues. CDR3 coding DNA: TGTGCCAGCAGCTCGACAGGGGGGGAATCTAGAAAACTGTTTTTT. Its translation is CASSSTGGESRKLFF. The complete variable domain, with remaining parts taken from reference TRBV28 and TRBJ1-4, reads DVKVTQSSRYLVKRTGEKVFLECVQDMDHENMFWYRQDPGLGLRLIYFSYDVKMKEKGDIPEGYSVSREKKERFSLILESASTNQTSMYLCASSSTGGESRKLFFGSGTQLSVL.

The chain uses TRBV29-1 and TRBJ1-5, with D possibly matching TRBD1 (5 bases). The CDR3 covers 13 residues. Germline V gives CDR1 SQVTM, CDR2 ANQGSEA. The V end was cut by 5 bases, the J end by 2 bases, with 10 bases between. The CDR3 protein is CSVTQAGNQPQHF. CDR3 DNA: TGCAGCGTTACACAGGCGGGCAATCAGCCCCAGCATTTT.

The J gene is TRBJ2-5, the V gene TRBV5-1, with 15 bases fitting TRBD2. Unmatched junction bases numbered 15, after V lost 4 bases and J lost 2 bases. The CDR3 covers 20 residues. Germline lookup yields CDR1 SGHRS and CDR2 YFSETQ. CDR3 coding DNA: TGCGCCAGCAGCGCGCGGACTAGCGGGAGGGCCGAAGGAGAGCAAGAGACCCAGTACTTC. Translation gives CASSARTSGRAEGEQETQYF.

This sequence joins TRBV2 and TRBJ1-6; 10 bases map to TRBD1. Trimming at V came to 6 bases and at J to 10 bases, leaving 6 bases not matched to a gene. In germline, CDR1 is SNHLY, CDR2 FYNNEI. The CDR3 extends over 14 amino acids. CDR3 amino acids: CASSGTGDRSPLHF. In DNA, the CDR3 is TGTGCCAGCAGCGGGACAGGGGACAGATCACCCCTCCACTTT.

This chain joins TRBV28 and TRBJ1-2; 7 bases are shared with TRBD1. The CDR3 totals 16 residues. V lost 4 bases to trimming and J lost 7 bases; unmatched junction nucleotides: 15. Germline lookup yields CDR1 MDHEN and CDR2 SYDVKM. Written as DNA, the CDR3 is TGTGCCAGCAGTTCCCCCTCGACAGGGAAGGTTCTTGGCTACACCTTC. Its translation: CASSSPSTGKVLGYTF.

The chain couples TRBV5-1 to TRBJ1-1; D is perhaps TRBD1 (6 bases). Trimming removed 4 bases at V and 0 bases at J, with 7 bases between. CDR1 is SGHRS, CDR2 YFSETQ, per germline. This CDR3 has 13 amino acids. In DNA form, the CDR3 reads TGCGCCAGCAGCCAGGGGATGAACACTGAAGCTTTCTTT. Translating gives CASSQGMNTEAFF.

The rearrangement uses TRBV25-1 and TRBJ1-1; perhaps TRBD1 as D (5 bases). This CDR3 has 13 residues. Trimming removed 6 bases at V and 5 bases at J, with 13 bases between. From germline, CDR1 is MGHDK and CDR2 SYGVNS. The CDR3 DNA sequence: TGTGCCAGCAGCCTAGGGGAGGGGACTGAAGCTTTCTTT. Protein: CASSLGEGTEAFF. Full variable domain (remainder filled in from reference TRBV25-1 and TRBJ1-1): EADIYQTPRYLVIGTGKKITLECSQTMGHDKMYWYQQDPGMELHLIHYSYGVNSTEKGDLSSESTVSRIRTEHFPLTLESARPSHTSQYLCASSLGEGTEAFFGQGTRLTVV.